The 25 T cell receptor beta chains presented below share a single source sample, sequenced in a study of OX40 agonist ivuxolimab in advanced cancers. The table came from immunoSEQ multiplex PCR; TCRdb's copy has only in-frame clones and leaves some out. The sample has around 53,000 clones, roughly 80% seen once. The specimen was CD4+ or CD8+ T cells sorted from blood, collected in a trial of the OX40 agonist ivuxolimab. The receptors were gathered from an adult with an advanced solid tumor such as melanoma, head and neck, liver or kidney cancer.

This clone was detected once. The DNA for the CDR3 is TGTGCCAGCAGTTGGGGGACAGGGGATCAGCCCCAGCATTTT. Amino acids: CASSWGTGDQPQHF. The chain couples TRBV6-6 to TRBJ1-5; 10 bases agree with TRBD1. Trimming cost V 4 bases and J 5 bases; bases outside gene matches: 2. Germline V lookup: CDR1 MNHNY, CDR2 SVGAGI (reference sequence). This CDR3 comprises 14 residues.

The rearrangement uses TRBV5-5 and TRBJ2-3, with D possibly being TRBD2 (6 bases). Germline V lookup: CDR1 SGHKS, CDR2 YYEKEE (reference sequence). Trimming removed 1 base from V and 3 bases from J, with 18 bases in between. This CDR3 has 17 amino acids. DNA of the CDR3: TGTGCCAGCAGCTTGTTTTACGGGAGATTAGAAACAGATACGCAGTATTTT. This codes for CASSLFYGRLETDTQYF. Combining the CDR3 with reference TRBV5-5 and TRBJ2-3 gives the whole variable domain DAGVTQSPTHLIKTRGQQVTLRCSPISGHKSVSWYQQVLGQGPQFIFQYYEKEERGRGNFPDRFSARQFPNYSSELNVNALLLGDSALYLCASSLFYGRLETDTQYFGPGTRLTVL.

This clone was seen more than once but under ten times. The V gene is TRBV19, the J gene TRBJ1-6; D unresolved. Germline V gives CDR1 LNHDA, CDR2 SQIVND (reference sequence). V lost 8 bases to trimming and J lost 8 bases, with 13 bases between them. The CDR3 is made up of 13 amino acids. CDR3 sequence: CASQTNFDSPLHF. As DNA, the CDR3 is TGTGCCAGTCAAACGAACTTCGATTCACCCCTCCACTTT.

The V gene is TRBV6-1, the J gene TRBJ1-5, with a weak D call TRBD1 (6 bases). CDR3 length: 15 amino acids. Germline lookup yields CDR1 MNHNS and CDR2 SASEGT. Trimming took 6 bases from V and 4 from J, leaving 16 bases between them. As DNA, the CDR3 is TGTGCCAGCAGCGAAAAGACAGGAAAAAATCAGCCCCAGCATTTT. Its protein is CASSEKTGKNQPQHF.

This clone is a singleton in its sample. V and J are TRBV6-1 and TRBJ2-4, with 11 bases fitting TRBD2. V lost 5 bases to trimming and J lost 11 bases; unmatched junction nucleotides: 11. The CDR3 has 15 amino acids. Germline CDR1 MNHNS, CDR2 SASEGT. This chain's CDR3 is CASSPRLAGSGFQYF. The CDR3, as DNA: TGTGCCAGCAGTCCCAGACTAGCGGGATCGGGTTTTCAGTACTTC.

This rearrangement joins TRBV19 to TRBJ1-2; the D gene is possibly TRBD1 (6 bases). The V and J ends lost 0 bases and 3 bases respectively, with 23 bases between them. Looked up from germline, CDR1 is LNHDA and CDR2 is SQIVND (reference sequence). CDR3 length equals 19 residues. The CDR3 loop is CASSIDLRGRGTDYYGYTF. CDR3 in DNA: TGTGCCAGTAGTATAGACCTACGAGGGAGGGGGACGGATTACTATGGCTACACCTTC.

The rearrangement links TRBV7-2 to TRBJ1-1; D is possibly TRBD1 (5 bases). The CDR3 contains 14 residues. CDR1 is SGHTA, CDR2 FQGNSA, per germline. Trimming cost V 5 bases and J 0 bases, with 10 bases left between them. CDR3 DNA: TGTGCCAGCAGCGTGGGACCGATGAACACTGAAGCTTTCTTT. This codes for CASSVGPMNTEAFF.

This clone was found a few times. The chain couples TRBV19 to TRBJ1-2, with D maybe TRBD1 (6 bases). There are 14 residues in the CDR3. The V gene lost 5 bases and the J gene lost 5 bases, with 15 bases spanning the gap. Germline CDR1 LNHDA, CDR2 SQIVND (reference sequence). CDR3 DNA sequence: TGTGCCAGTAGTGGCGGTCGGACAGCTTATGGCTACACCTTC. Translation: CASSGGRTAYGYTF.

V gene TRBV6-5 combines with J gene TRBJ2-6, with unresolved D. The CDR3 runs to 14 residues. V lost 6 bases and J 8 bases, leaving 14 bases between the germline ends. The germline CDR1 and CDR2 sequences are MNHEY and SVGAGI. CDR3 sequence: CASSTLSLSNVLTF. The CDR3 bases are TGTGCCAGCAGCACTCTCAGCCTATCCAACGTCCTGACTTTC.

This clone was seen a few times. The chain combines TRBV14 with TRBJ2-7, with a tentative D call TRBD1 (6 bases). Trimming cost V 4 bases and J 5 bases, with 15 bases left between them. Germline CDR1 SGHDN, CDR2 FVKESK. The CDR3 is 14 amino acids. The chain's CDR3 is CASSPQGWKDEQYF. CDR3 in DNA: TGTGCCAGCAGCCCACAGGGTTGGAAAGACGAGCAGTACTTC.

The V call is TRBV11-2, the J call TRBJ2-7, with 7 bases fitting TRBD2. This CDR3 contains 16 residues. Germline V gene lookup returns CDR1 SGHAT and CDR2 FQNNGV. The V and J ends lost 2 bases and 3 bases, in that order; junction bases with no gene match: 10. Here the CDR3 DNA reads TGTGCCAGCAGCTTACTTATGGCGACTAGCCTCTACGAGCAGTACTTC. It codes for CASSLLMATSLYEQYF.

CDR3 amino acids: CASSLSGSSYEQYF. DNA of the CDR3: TGTGCCAGCAGCTTAAGTGGAAGCTCCTACGAGCAGTACTTC. The V and J genes are TRBV7-9 and TRBJ2-7; D is uncertain. Germline CDR1 is SEHNR and CDR2 is FQNEAQ (reference sequence). V was clipped by 2 bases and J by 0 bases, with 8 bases between them. This CDR3 is 14 amino acids long.

The genes are TRBV19 and TRBJ2-3; D uncertain. V lost 2 bases and J 6 bases, leaving 12 bases between the germline ends. Germline V gene sequence: CDR1 LNHDA, CDR2 SQIVND (reference sequence). CDR3 length: 14 amino acids. The CDR3, as DNA: TGTGCCAGTAGTATAAATAGAGGTACCGATACGCAGTATTTT. It translates to CASSINRGTDTQYF.

The rearrangement links TRBV5-1 to TRBJ2-1, with a weak D call TRBD2 (6 bases). The CDR3 loop spans 15 amino acids. V lost 0 bases and J 6 bases, leaving 13 bases between the germline ends. Germline values: CDR1 SGHRS, CDR2 YFSETQ. CDR3 region: CASSLGGGDRNEQFF. As DNA, the CDR3 is TGCGCCAGCAGCTTGGGTGGCGGGGACCGCAATGAGCAGTTCTTC.

This chain uses TRBV19 with TRBJ1-5; 9 bases match TRBD1. This CDR3 region has 17 residues. Germline V lookup: CDR1 LNHDA, CDR2 SQIVND (reference sequence). The V segment lost 6 bases and the J segment 3 bases; nucleotides outside the gene matches: 12. The DNA of the CDR3 is TGTGCCAGTAGCAGCTACGCCGGGACAGGGTTCAATCAGCCCCAGCATTTT. Translation gives CASSSYAGTGFNQPQHF.

This clone came up once. The chain is built from TRBV7-3 and TRBJ2-2; D may be TRBD1 (5 bases). This CDR3 spans 15 amino acids. The V end lost 3 bases, the J end lost 0 bases, and 8 bases lay between the germline ends. Germline V gene sequence: CDR1 SGHTA, CDR2 FQGTGA. The CDR3, as DNA: TGTGCCAGCAGCTTCGTGACAGCGAACACCGGGGAGCTGTTTTTT. It codes for CASSFVTANTGELFF.

The chain is built from TRBV29-1 and TRBJ1-4; the D is unclear. This CDR3 contains 13 residues. Germline V gene sequence: CDR1 SQVTM, CDR2 ANQGSEA. V was cut by 4 bases and J by 3 bases, with 9 bases left in between. The CDR3 region has the DNA TGCAGCGTTGGGAGGGTGGCTAATGAAAAACTGTTTTTT. Its protein is CSVGRVANEKLFF.

The genes are TRBV19 and TRBJ2-7, with a possible D match to TRBD1 (6 bases). This CDR3 is built from 12 residues. Germline CDR1 and CDR2: LNHDA and SQIVND (reference sequence). V was trimmed by 4 bases and J by 4 bases, leaving 8 bases between them. The CDR3 nucleotides are TGTGCCAGTAGTAAAACAGGGTACGAGCAGTACTTC. Translated, it gives CASSKTGYEQYF.

CDR3 region: CASSVAAGDLDTQYF. The CDR3 DNA reads as TGTGCCAGCAGCGTAGCGGCAGGGGACTTAGATACGCAGTATTTT. The chain carries TRBV9 and TRBJ2-3; D could derive from TRBD1 or TRBD2 (6 bases each). With 0 bases removed from V and 5 bases from J, the gap between germline ends came to 13 bases. Germline V gives CDR1 SGDLS, CDR2 YYNGEE. The CDR3 has 15 residues.

The V call is TRBV5-1, the J call TRBJ1-4, with unresolved D. The V end lost 3 bases, the J end lost 6 bases, and 15 bases lay between the germline ends. The germline V gene encodes CDR1 SGHRS and CDR2 YFSETQ. This CDR3 is 15 amino acids long. The DNA of the CDR3 is TGCGCCAGCAGCTGGGCCTCCGGCGGGGATGAAAAACTGTTTTTT. Amino acids: CASSWASGGDEKLFF.

This clone came up a few times. The rearrangement uses TRBV7-2 and TRBJ2-5; a possible D gene is TRBD1 (6 bases). This CDR3 is built from 14 residues. CDR1 and CDR2 from the germline V gene are SGHTA and FQGNSA. V gave up 1 base and J gave up 7 bases, with 13 bases separating them. The CDR3 loop is CASSLVTGKGTQYF. In nucleotides, the CDR3 is TGTGCCAGCAGCTTAGTAACAGGGAAGGGGACCCAGTACTTC.

The chain links TRBV7-9 to TRBJ2-2; no clear D gene. Trimming stripped 5 bases from V and 6 bases from J, with 7 bases between. There are 12 residues in the CDR3. Germline CDR1 and CDR2: SEHNR and FQNEAQ (reference sequence). The CDR3 region is CASSPTSGELFF. In nucleotides, the CDR3 is TGTGCCAGCAGCCCGACGTCCGGGGAGCTGTTTTTT. Drawing the rest from reference TRBV7-9 and TRBJ2-2, the complete variable domain is DTGVSQNPRHKITKRGQNVTFRCDPISEHNRLYWYRQTLGQGPEFLTYFQNEAQLEKSRLLSDRFSAERPKGSFSTLEIQRTEQGDSAMYLCASSPTSGELFFGEGSRLTVL.

The CDR3 DNA is TGTGCCAGCAGCAACCCCAGACAGGGGGCGGGCTATGGCTACACCTTC. Residues: CASSNPRQGAGYGYTF. This chain joins TRBV7-9 and TRBJ1-2; TRBD1 agrees at 10 bases. The germline gives CDR1 SEHNR, CDR2 FQNEAQ (reference sequence). Trimming took 5 bases from V and 4 from J; bases not matched to a gene: 10. This CDR3 spans 16 amino acids.

This chain connects TRBV5-1 to TRBJ2-1, with 8 bases identical to TRBD1. J gave up 9 bases and V 4 bases, and 3 bases lay outside the gene matches. The germline CDR1 and CDR2 sequences are SGHRS and YFSETQ. This CDR3 has 12 residues. CDR3 DNA sequence: TGCGCCAGCAGCGCGACAGGGGTTGAGCAGTTCTTC. Protein sequence: CASSATGVEQFF. Variable domain in full (rest from reference TRBV5-1 and TRBJ2-1): KAGVTQTPRYLIKTRGQQVTLSCSPISGHRSVSWYQQTPGQGLQFLFEYFSETQRNKGNFPGRFSGRQFSNSRSEMNVSTLELGDSALYLCASSATGVEQFFGPGTRLTVL.

The V call is TRBV15, the J call TRBJ2-2; TRBD2 is a possible D gene (7 bases). The CDR3 loop spans 16 amino acids. V lost 0 bases, J lost 2 bases, and 10 bases lay in between. Germline CDR1 is LNHNV and CDR2 is YYDKDF (reference sequence). The CDR3 DNA reads as TGTGCCACCAGCAGAGATGGGGGGGCTAACACCGGGGAGCTGTTTTTT. This gives the protein CATSRDGGANTGELFF.